The next 21 T cell receptor beta chains were all read from a single sample in a study of T cells after yellow fever vaccination. TCRdb re-called the 5' RACE reads through MiXCR, storing one row per CDR3 protein. The repertoire holds some 400,000 distinct CDR3 sequences, with 18% as singletons. The starting material was PBMCs, obtained before the yellow fever booster vaccination. Every receptor here comes from a man younger than 35 who received the YFV17D yellow fever vaccine.

The V and J genes are TRBV6-5 and TRBJ1-4; unclear D gene. Germline V gene data show CDR1 as MNHEY and CDR2 as SVGAGI. The V end lost 0 bases, the J end lost 6 bases, and 14 bases lay between the germline ends. The CDR3 contains 16 residues. As DNA, the CDR3 is TGTGCCAGCAGTTACTCGGGTGTCGGGTTAGATGAAAAACTGTTTTTT. Protein product: CASSYSGVGLDEKLFF.

The J gene is TRBJ2-7, the V gene TRBV7-2, with 7 bases identical to TRBD2. CDR3 length: 13 amino acids. Germline loops: CDR1 SGHTA, CDR2 FQGNSA. J gave up 6 bases and V 5 bases, and 7 bases lay outside the gene matches. Here the CDR3 DNA reads TGTGCCAGCAGCGGCCGACTAGCCCGCGAGCAGTACTTC. It is translated as CASSGRLAREQYF.

The rearrangement joins TRBV5-1 to TRBJ2-3; D possibly corresponds to TRBD1 (6 bases). The CDR3 has 15 amino acids. Germline V gene lookup returns CDR1 SGHRS and CDR2 YFSETQ. V shed 2 bases and J shed 2 bases, with 12 bases lying between them. The CDR3 DNA follows: TGCGCCAGCAGCTTTCAGGGGCGGAACACAGATACGCAGTATTTT. This sequence encodes CASSFQGRNTDTQYF.

The genes are TRBV6-6 and TRBJ2-2; D call uncertain. Trimming left V 2 bases short and J 6 bases short, with 7 bases between. Germline assignment: CDR1 MNHNY and CDR2 SVGAGI (reference sequence). This CDR3 spans 13 amino acids. CDR3 DNA sequence: TGTGCCAGCAGTTACGGCCCCCCCGGGGAGCTGTTTTTT. This gives the protein CASSYGPPGELFF.

The J gene is TRBJ2-1, the V gene TRBV19; TRBD2 agrees at 12 bases. This CDR3 comprises 14 residues. The V gene end was trimmed by 7 bases and the J gene end by 7 bases; junction bases not matched to a gene: 5. Germline loops: CDR1 LNHDA, CDR2 SQIVND (reference sequence). This CDR3 is CASNGLAGRNEQFF. The CDR3 DNA sequence: TGTGCCAGTAATGGACTAGCGGGGAGGAATGAGCAGTTCTTC.

This clonotype was counted a few times. V usage is TRBV7-9 and J usage is TRBJ1-2; D is undetermined. The germline V and J ends were trimmed by 1 base and 8 bases, with 8 bases remaining between them. Looked up from germline, CDR1 is SEHNR and CDR2 is FQNEAQ (reference sequence). CDR3 length equals 12 residues. The CDR3 bases are TGTGCCAGCAGCTTAGAGGCTCGGGGCTACACCTTC. Protein sequence: CASSLEARGYTF.

The rearrangement joins TRBV20-1 to TRBJ1-5, with D possibly TRBD1 on 5 matching bases. The CDR3 length is 13 residues. Germline-derived CDR1 and CDR2 are DFQATT and SNEGSKA (reference sequence). V was pared by 6 bases and J by 5 bases, with 14 bases between. In DNA, the CDR3 is TGCAGTGCCAGGGTTACGGGCGATCAGCCCCAGCATTTT. It codes for CSARVTGDQPQHF.

The chain joins TRBV4-1 to TRBJ2-3; no clear D gene. CDR3 length equals 16 residues. V was cut by 3 bases and J by 2 bases, with 15 bases left in between. Germline CDR1 and CDR2: MGHRA and YSYEKL. The CDR3 bases are TGCGCCAGCAGCCACTACGCTCTAAACCCCACAGATACGCAGTATTTT. Its protein product is CASSHYALNPTDTQYF.

The V call is TRBV6-5, the J call TRBJ2-7; D is unclear. Trimming pared 4 bases from V and 0 bases from J, leaving 7 bases between. Germline lookup yields CDR1 MNHEY and CDR2 SVGAGI. CDR3 length: 13 residues. This CDR3 reads CASSFLNSYEQYF. CDR3 DNA: TGTGCCAGCAGTTTCCTCAACTCCTACGAGCAGTACTTC.

The chain uses TRBV6-1 and TRBJ2-3; TRBD1 matches at 8 bases. The germline V gene encodes CDR1 MNHNS and CDR2 SASEGT. Unmatched junction bases numbered 10, after V lost 7 bases and J lost 4 bases. This CDR3 comprises 15 residues. CDR3 DNA: TGTGCCAGCACAAGCGGGCAGGGGGCGGCAGATACGCAGTATTTT. Translated: CASTSGQGAADTQYF.

This clonotype was counted a few times. V usage is TRBV30 and J usage is TRBJ2-2, with D tentatively TRBD2 (6 bases). Germline CDR1 and CDR2: GTSNPN and SVGIG (reference sequence). The V end was cut by 0 bases, the J end by 3 bases, with 11 bases between. This CDR3 spans 15 amino acids. This CDR3 reads CAWSVGGTDTGELFF. The CDR3 region has the DNA TGTGCCTGGAGTGTCGGCGGGACCGACACCGGGGAGCTGTTTTTT.

V is TRBV4-3 and J is TRBJ1-1; D unclear. From germline, CDR1 is LGHNA and CDR2 YSLEER. Trimming removed 0 bases at V and 5 bases at J, with 13 bases between. The CDR3 is 15 amino acids. The CDR3 sequence is CASSQDFSRGTEAFF. The CDR3 nucleotides are TGCGCCAGCAGCCAAGATTTTAGTCGAGGAACTGAAGCTTTCTTT.

There are a few counts of this clonotype. The gene calls are TRBV6-2 or TRBV6-3 and TRBJ2-2; possible D gene TRBD1, 6 bases. This CDR3 is 15 amino acids long. V lost 5 bases, J lost 4 bases, and 14 bases lay in between. Per the germline V gene, CDR1 is MNHEY and CDR2 is SVGEGT. The CDR3 nucleotides read TGTGCCAGCAGTGACCCACAGGGATTCACCGGGGAGCTGTTTTTT. Protein sequence: CASSDPQGFTGELFF.

The chain is built from TRBV3-1 and TRBJ2-3; D is perhaps TRBD1 or TRBD2 (5 bases each). The CDR3 consists of 16 residues. Per germline, CDR1 LGHDT and CDR2 YNNKEL (reference sequence). V was clipped by 1 base and J by 6 bases, with 17 bases between them. CDR3 loop: CASSQVGDPTGDTQYF. DNA for the CDR3: TGTGCCAGCAGCCAAGTGGGGGATCCCACGGGGGATACGCAGTATTTT.

The chain couples TRBV24-1 to TRBJ2-1; D not resolved. Germline CDR1 KGHDR, CDR2 SFDVKD. The CDR3 has 15 residues. Trimming shortened V by 4 bases and J by 7 bases, and 16 bases separated the two germline ends. CDR3 residues: CATSESRLLWNEQFF. The CDR3 region has the DNA TGTGCCACCAGTGAATCACGCCTCCTCTGGAATGAGCAGTTCTTC.

This clonotype appeared a single time. The chain carries TRBV7-9 and TRBJ2-7, with D possibly being TRBD2 (6 bases). The CDR3 covers 15 residues. Looked up from germline, CDR1 is SEHNR and CDR2 is FQNEAQ (reference sequence). Between the trimmed V and J ends, which lost 4 bases and 3 bases, there was a span of 16 bases. In DNA, the CDR3 is TGTGCCAGCAGCTCGGCCGGGACTGGTGACTACGAGCAGTACGTC. Its protein is CASSSAGTGDYEQYV.

Concerning this clonotype itself: One end of the junction fails to match germline, which may point to a read error. The chain carries TRBV7-9 and TRBJ2-5; 8 nucleotides line up with TRBD2. Germline V gene sequence: CDR1 SEHNR, CDR2 FQNEAQ (reference sequence). The CDR3 spans 14 residues. The CDR3 spells CASTASGYQETQYF. The CDR3 DNA follows: TGTGCTAGCACCGCTAGCGGGTACCAAGAGACCCAGTACTTC.

This clonotype was counted a few times. V is TRBV27 and J is TRBJ2-3, with TRBD2 matching 13 bases. V was pared by 6 bases and J by 9 bases, with 6 bases of the junction left unmatched. Germline assignment: CDR1 MNHEY and CDR2 SMNVEV (reference sequence). The CDR3 totals 14 residues. The CDR3 nucleotides are TGTGCCAGCAGAATACTAGCGGGGGGGACCACGCAGTATTTT. Protein: CASRILAGGTTQYF.

This clonotype was recorded a few times. V gene TRBV7-8 combines with J gene TRBJ1-5; D unresolved. Germline lookup yields CDR1 SGHVS and CDR2 FQNEAQ. Trimming cost V 3 bases and J 0 bases, with 6 bases left between them. There are 14 residues in the CDR3. The CDR3, as DNA: TGTGCCAGCAGCTTCGAAATTAGCAATCAGCCCCAGCATTTT. Its translation is CASSFEISNQPQHF. Filled out from reference TRBV7-8 and TRBJ1-5, the complete variable domain reads GAGVSQSPRYKVAKRGQDVALRCDPISGHVSLFWYQQALGQGPEFLTYFQNEAQLDKSGLPSDRFFAERPEGSVSTLKIQRTQQEDSAVYLCASSFEISNQPQHFGDGTRLSIL.

This clonotype was seen a few times. V is TRBV19 and J is TRBJ2-4; D not certain. The germline gives CDR1 LNHDA, CDR2 SQIVND (reference sequence). CDR3 length: 15 residues. V gave up 6 bases and J gave up 0 bases, with 12 bases separating them. In DNA form, the CDR3 reads TGTGCCAGTAGACCCCTTGACCTAGCCAAAAACATTCAGTACTTC. This codes for CASRPLDLAKNIQYF.

A few counts support this clonotype. The V and J genes are TRBV20-1 and TRBJ1-3; no firm D call. Germline CDR1 is DFQATT and CDR2 is SNEGSKA (reference sequence). V gave up 0 bases and J gave up 8 bases, with 5 bases separating them. This CDR3 comprises 11 residues. As DNA, the CDR3 is TGCAGTGCTAGAGATCGGTACACCATATATTTT. Translating gives CSARDRYTIYF.